The 27 T cell receptor beta chains below come from one sample, sequenced in a study of shared clonotypes between healthy human individuals. Method: immunoSEQ multiplex PCR; TCRdb's copy keeps in-frame clones and lacks some. The sample includes about 2.4 million clones, more than 90% of them seen just once. The specimen sequenced was naive CD4+ T cells sorted from blood. Subset defined: CD45RA+ positively selected. Receptors were obtained from a man between 18 and 35 years old in good health.

This clone was counted a single time. CDR3 amino acids: CAISASGDRDNEQFF. The CDR3 coding sequence is TGTGCCATCAGTGCGTCAGGGGATCGGGACAATGAGCAGTTCTTC. The chain joins TRBV10-3 to TRBJ2-1; D is possibly TRBD1 (6 bases). This CDR3 contains 15 residues. Trimming pared 4 bases from V and 5 bases from J, leaving 15 bases between. CDR1 is ENHRY and CDR2 is SYGVKD in the germline V gene.

This chain links TRBV7-9 with TRBJ2-3; D is unclear. V was shortened by 1 base and J by 2 bases, with 4 bases between the two germline ends. The CDR3 length is 13 residues. CDR1 and CDR2 from the germline V gene are SEHNR and FQNEAQ (reference sequence). CDR3 protein: CASSLDLTDTQYF. CDR3 DNA: TGTGCCAGCAGCTTAGACCTCACAGATACGCAGTATTTT.

This chain uses TRBV5-1 with TRBJ2-2, with D perhaps TRBD1 (6 bases). Germline V gene lookup returns CDR1 SGHRS and CDR2 YFSETQ. Trimming removed 0 bases at V and 6 bases at J, with 15 bases between. The CDR3 covers 16 residues. The CDR3 is CASSLEGVTTPGELFF. The CDR3 DNA reads TGCGCCAGCAGCTTGGAGGGGGTGACGACACCCGGGGAGCTGTTTTTT.

The chain links TRBV28 to TRBJ2-7; D is possibly TRBD1 (5 bases). V was pared by 5 bases and J by 2 bases, with 10 bases between. This CDR3 is built from 13 residues. Per the germline V gene, CDR1 is MDHEN and CDR2 is SYDVKM. CDR3 sequence (DNA): TGTGCCAGCAGTCAGGGAAGCCCCTACGAGCAGTACTTC. This sequence encodes CASSQGSPYEQYF.

The rearrangement links TRBV10-3 to TRBJ2-7; 7 bases align to TRBD1. Trimming at V came to 5 bases and at J to 5 bases, leaving 9 bases not matched to a gene. Germline lookup yields CDR1 ENHRY and CDR2 SYGVKD. This CDR3 contains 14 residues. In DNA form, the CDR3 reads TGTGCCATCAGTCGACAGGGCAACGGGAACGAGCAGTACTTC. The encoded protein is CAISRQGNGNEQYF.

The rearrangement links TRBV7-9 to TRBJ2-5, with no clear D. From germline, CDR1 is SEHNR and CDR2 FQNEAQ (reference sequence). There are 12 residues in the CDR3. Trimming removed 6 bases at V and 1 base at J, with 6 bases between. The CDR3 is CASRRIQETQYF. The CDR3 DNA follows: TGTGCCAGCAGGAGGATCCAAGAGACCCAGTACTTC.

V gene TRBV19 combines with J gene TRBJ1-1; D is unclear. V was trimmed by 3 bases and J by 1 base, leaving 15 bases between them. This CDR3 has 16 amino acids. Germline values: CDR1 LNHDA, CDR2 SQIVND (reference sequence). The CDR3 protein is CASSITRFLENTEAFF. The CDR3 DNA follows: TGTGCCAGTAGTATTACCCGCTTTTTGGAGAACACTGAAGCTTTCTTT.

CDR3 residues: CASVIPGDTGELFF. The DNA for the CDR3 is TGTGCCAGCGTCATCCCGGGGGACACCGGGGAGCTGTTTTTT. V is TRBV7-9 and J is TRBJ2-2; weak D call: TRBD2 (6 bases). The V end was cut by 8 bases, the J end by 3 bases, with 13 bases between. Germline V CDR1 and CDR2: SEHNR, FQNEAQ (reference sequence). There are 14 residues in the CDR3.

This chain uses TRBV5-1 with TRBJ2-7, with TRBD2 identical over 7 bases. CDR1 SGHRS and CDR2 YFSETQ come from the germline V gene. The CDR3 is 14 amino acids. V shed 5 bases, J shed 0 bases, and the junction held 5 bases outside the gene matches. CDR3 in amino acids: CASRSAGVSYEQYF. In DNA form, the CDR3 reads TGCGCCAGCAGATCCGCGGGGGTCTCCTACGAGCAGTACTTC. Complete variable domain (other parts from reference TRBV5-1 and TRBJ2-7): KAGVTQTPRYLIKTRGQQVTLSCSPISGHRSVSWYQQTPGQGLQFLFEYFSETQRNKGNFPGRFSGRQFSNSRSEMNVSTLELGDSALYLCASRSAGVSYEQYFGPGTRLTVT.

This clone showed up just a few times. In DNA, the CDR3 is TGTGCCAGCCGACAGTCATATAATTCACCCCTCCACTTT. The encoded protein is CASRQSYNSPLHF. The chain couples TRBV2 to TRBJ1-6; perhaps TRBD1 as D (5 bases). Per the germline V gene, CDR1 is SNHLY and CDR2 is FYNNEI. Between the trimmed V and J ends, which lost 8 bases and 4 bases, there was a span of 9 bases. The CDR3 extends over 13 amino acids.

CDR3: CASSQFHSGGQPEYF. The CDR3 DNA reads TGCGCCAGCAGCCAATTTCATTCTGGAGGACAGCCCGAGTACTTC. The V gene is TRBV4-1, the J gene TRBJ2-5; possible D gene TRBD1, 6 bases. The V end lost 2 bases, the J end lost 12 bases, and 22 bases lay between the germline ends. CDR1 and CDR2 (germline): MGHRA, YSYEKL. The CDR3 has 15 residues.

The chain has TRBV27 and TRBJ2-7; a possible D gene is TRBD1 (6 bases). Germline V gives CDR1 MNHEY, CDR2 SMNVEV (reference sequence). The CDR3 sequence is 13 residues long. The V end was cut by 4 bases, the J end by 3 bases, with 10 bases between. The CDR3 spells CASSYHRDYEQYF. CDR3 coding DNA: TGTGCCAGCAGTTATCACAGGGACTACGAGCAGTACTTC.

The genes are TRBV6-5 and TRBJ2-7; 10 bases are a match to TRBD2. This CDR3 is 14 amino acids long. Losses at the gene ends were 6 bases for V and 4 bases for J; bases not matched to a gene: 6. Germline assignment: CDR1 MNHEY and CDR2 SVGAGI. The CDR3 protein is CASRRASGRYEQYF. The CDR3 region has the DNA TGTGCCAGCAGACGGGCTAGCGGGAGATACGAGCAGTACTTC.

The chain has TRBV5-4 and TRBJ1-6; D is undetermined. V lost 0 bases and J 9 bases, leaving 7 bases between the germline ends. The CDR3 runs to 13 residues. Germline V lookup: CDR1 SGHNT, CDR2 YYREEE (reference sequence). The CDR3 coding sequence is TGTGCCAGCAGCTTGGACGAGGGTTCACCCCTCCACTTT. Translated, it gives CASSLDEGSPLHF.

The chain employs TRBV5-1 and TRBJ2-5; 7 bases line up with TRBD2. This CDR3 is built from 17 residues. The junction had 13 bases not matched to a gene; V was cut back by 0 bases and J by 5 bases. CDR1 and CDR2 from the germline V gene are SGHRS and YFSETQ. CDR3 residues: CASSLGYGEGRGETQYF. In DNA, the CDR3 is TGCGCCAGCAGCTTGGGATATGGGGAGGGCCGAGGTGAGACCCAGTACTTC.

The gene calls are TRBV6-6 and TRBJ1-2; D unresolved. Germline loops: CDR1 MNHNY, CDR2 SVGAGI (reference sequence). The length of the CDR3 is 14 residues. Trimming took off 4 bases at V and 7 bases at J, with 16 bases between the two ends. The DNA of the CDR3 is TGTGCCAGCAGTTCGAGTCCTGGAGCGAGTGGCTACACCTTC. Translating it yields CASSSSPGASGYTF.

This chain connects TRBV2 to TRBJ2-2, with D perhaps given as TRBD1 or TRBD2 (5 bases each). The length of the CDR3 is 12 residues. V was clipped by 10 bases and J by 8 bases, with 14 bases between them. CDR1 is SNHLY, CDR2 FYNNEI, per germline. CDR3 sequence: CATGPRWGELFF. DNA of the CDR3: TGTGCCACGGGACCCCGGTGGGGGGAGCTGTTTTTT.

The rearrangement uses TRBV6-5 and TRBJ2-4, with D possibly matching TRBD2 (5 bases). CDR1 and CDR2 from the germline V gene are MNHEY and SVGAGI. V lost 2 bases and J 0 bases, leaving 8 bases between the germline ends. There are 15 residues in the CDR3. The CDR3 region has the DNA TGTGCCAGCAGTTACGGAGGTACAGCCAAAAACATTCAGTACTTC. Translated: CASSYGGTAKNIQYF.

The V and J genes are TRBV7-2 and TRBJ2-2, with D uncertain. The germline gives CDR1 SGHTA, CDR2 FQGNSA. This CDR3 is 14 amino acids long. V lost 3 bases and J 1 base, leaving 6 bases between the germline ends. CDR3 region: CASSFQRNTGELFF. The CDR3 nucleotides read TGTGCCAGCAGCTTCCAGAGGAACACCGGGGAGCTGTTTTTT.

V usage is TRBV23-1 and J usage is TRBJ2-7; 10 bases line up with TRBD1. TRBV23-1 is identified as an open reading frame with a role that is uncertain. V gave up 3 bases and J gave up 2 bases; unmatched junction bases: 10. CDR3 length: 17 residues. The CDR3 sequence is CASSQNPRDRGAYEQYF. The CDR3 DNA follows: TGCGCCAGCAGTCAGAACCCCCGGGACAGGGGAGCCTACGAGCAGTACTTC.

The chain combines TRBV11-3 with TRBJ2-3; D remains unclear. Germline V gene lookup returns CDR1 SGHNT and CDR2 YENEEA. The CDR3 has 14 amino acids. V was cut by 5 bases and J by 4 bases, with 13 bases left in between. The CDR3 coding sequence is TGTGCCAGCAGCCCAACCGGGCGTCCAGATACGCAGTATTTT. Amino acids: CASSPTGRPDTQYF. The variable domain in full, with the rest retrieved from reference TRBV11-3 and TRBJ2-3, is EAGVVQSPRYKIIEKKQPVAFWCNPISGHNTLYWYLQNLGQGPELLIRYENEEAVDDSQLPKDRFSAERLKGVDSTLKIQPAELGDSAVYLCASSPTGRPDTQYFGPGTRLTVL.

This clone showed up just a few times. This chain links TRBV5-1 with TRBJ2-5; no firm D call. The CDR3 runs to 15 residues. V was trimmed by 7 bases and J by 6 bases, leaving 22 bases between them. CDR1 is SGHRS, CDR2 YFSETQ, per germline. CDR3 sequence (DNA): TGCGCCAGCGCTAAATCTGGAACCGGGTTGAAGACCCAGTACTTC. Protein product: CASAKSGTGLKTQYF.

This clone is a singleton in its sample. The chain employs TRBV30 and TRBJ2-7; TRBD1 aligns across 8 bases. V was pared by 4 bases and J by 5 bases, with 4 bases of the junction left unmatched. Germline V CDR1 and CDR2: GTSNPN, SVGIG (reference sequence). The length of the CDR3 is 12 residues. This CDR3 reads CAWTNRGNEQYF. The CDR3, as DNA: TGTGCCTGGACTAACAGGGGGAACGAGCAGTACTTC.

The chain is built from TRBV6-5 and TRBJ1-4; no clear D gene. The CDR3 is made up of 14 amino acids. Trimming stripped 5 bases from V and 8 bases from J, with 15 bases between. Germline CDR1 and CDR2: MNHEY and SVGAGI. This CDR3 is CASSKTHQLEKLFF. The CDR3 bases are TGTGCCAGCAGTAAAACCCACCAGCTCGAAAAACTGTTTTTT.

V is TRBV7-2 and J is TRBJ2-7; TRBD2 aligns across 10 bases. The CDR3 spans 15 residues. V shed 2 bases and J 2 bases; nucleotides not matched to a gene: 3. Germline V CDR1 and CDR2: SGHTA, FQGNSA. The DNA of the CDR3 is TGTGCCAGCAGCTTATGGACTAGCGGACCCTACGAGCAGTACTTC. Translated, it gives CASSLWTSGPYEQYF. The variable domain in full, completed from reference TRBV7-2 and TRBJ2-7, reads GAGVSQSPSNKVTEKGKDVELRCDPISGHTALYWYRQSLGQGLEFLIYFQGNSAPDKSGLPSDRFSAERTGGSVSTLTIQRTQQEDSAVYLCASSLWTSGPYEQYFGPGTRLTVT.

V usage is TRBV5-3 and J usage is TRBJ1-4, with D maybe TRBD1 (5 bases). TRBV5-3 is noted as an ORF with a role that remains uncertain. This CDR3 is 17 amino acids long. V was pared by 0 bases and J by 4 bases, with 16 bases between. The CDR3 reads CARSLAPGGGYNEKLFF. As DNA, the CDR3 is TGTGCCAGAAGCTTGGCCCCGGGTGGGGGGTATAATGAAAAACTGTTTTTT.

J is TRBJ1-1 and V is TRBV15; possible D gene TRBD1, 6 bases. The CDR3 is 15 amino acids. Trimming shortened V by 0 bases and J by 3 bases, and 11 bases separated the two germline ends. From germline, CDR1 is LNHNV and CDR2 YYDKDF (reference sequence). The DNA for the CDR3 is TGTGCCACCAGCAGAGATGGCGCAGGGGACACTGAAGCTTTCTTT. Translation gives CATSRDGAGDTEAFF.